This T cell receptor beta chain was identified during a study of shared clonotypes between healthy human individuals. Study-wide results and caveats: It was the few donors that limited the genetic and exposure-history diversity represented.

Deep-level running was used for the assay. It was across several immunoSEQ plates that each subset's genomic DNA was evenly split. Original processing methods: Because ImmunoSEQ provided only junction sequences with no quality scores, the filtering differed. Assay: immunoSEQ multiplex PCR; the TCRdb copy retains only in-frame clones and omits some. The D gene and trimming were derived from the DNA, and the V and J assignments and clone size from that table. The table records about 1.5 million clones, 95% to 99% of them present only once. Germline V gene data show CDR1 as SGHVS and CDR2 as FNYEAQ. V trimming: 5 bases; J trimming: 0 bases; junction bases outside the gene matches: 9. This CDR3 is 18 amino acids long. To note about this clone: Its antigen remains unknown.

This receptor was obtained from a man aged 25-40 years in good health. The sequenced material came from naive CD4+ T cells sorted from blood. Subset specified: CD45RA+ positively selected. This chain uses TRBV7-6 with TRBJ2-1; 11 nucleotides match TRBD2. The CDR3 here is CASSQRSSGGSSYNEQFF. In DNA, the CDR3 is TGTGCCAGCAGCCAACGCTCTAGCGGGGGGAGCTCCTACAATGAGCAGTTCTTC.